This TCR beta chain was documented in a study of sequential checkpoint blockade in melanoma. Study information: Arm A got nivolumab then ipilimumab; arm B the reverse, 1:1. Maintenance nivolumab came after either treatment sequence.

Treatment in this sample: randomized to nivolumab then ipilimumab (arm A) or the reverse (arm B). PBMC sorting kept live CD3+CD8+ cells without CD19 or CD56. Some clones are missing from TCRdb's copy, which holds only in-frame ones; the method was immunoSEQ multiplex PCR. Of about 29,000 clones detected, 70% to 80% appear once; the ten largest clones hold around 23%. The sequencing here drew on CD8+ T cells sorted from blood (inferred from file names), taken from a patient given nivolumab and ipilimumab in sequence. This clonotype originated in a human donor with melanoma.

The DNA of the CDR3 is TGTGCCAGCAGCCCCTGGGGGACTCGTAATGAGCAGTTCTTC. It yields the protein CASSPWGTRNEQFF. This sequence joins TRBV6-5 and TRBJ2-1; maybe TRBD2 (6 bases). CDR3 length equals 14 residues. Trimming stripped 6 bases from V and 7 bases from J, with 16 bases between. CDR1 and CDR2 from the germline V gene are MNHEY and SVGAGI.